Each of the 16 T cell receptor beta chains below was sequenced from the same sample in a study of Ad26.COV2.S vaccination and SARS-CoV-2 variants. Described treatment: around 19 received Ad26.COV2.S at low or high dose, single or two shots; about 5 received placebo; per-sample allocation not given. The study sampled participants on day 63 after the first vaccine or placebo injection. The method was immunoSEQ multiplex PCR; TCRdb's version includes in-frame clones alone and lacks a portion of them. The table lists 250,000 or so clones, 87% of them singletons. The input for sequencing was peripheral blood, taken in a trial of Ad26.COV2.S vaccine versus placebo. The origin of the receptors is a person between 18 and 59 years old who received the Ad26.COV2.S COVID-19 vaccine or a placebo.

This sequence joins TRBV24-1 and TRBJ2-1, with 12 bases that match TRBD1. Per the germline V gene, CDR1 is KGHDR and CDR2 is SFDVKD. V shed 0 bases and J 13 bases; nucleotides not matched to a gene: 6. The CDR3 runs 15 residues. CDR3 protein: CATSDLGTGGAYQFF. CDR3 in DNA: TGTGCCACCAGTGATTTGGGGACAGGGGGCGCGTATCAGTTCTTC.

The V and J genes are TRBV6-5 and TRBJ2-2; a weak D match, TRBD2 (5 bases). CDR3 length: 15 residues. Trimming took 7 bases from V and 6 from J, leaving 18 bases between them. CDR1 is MNHEY and CDR2 is SVGAGI in the germline V gene. CDR3 loop: CASTTAEGMAGELFF. CDR3 nucleotides: TGTGCCAGCACCACAGCGGAAGGGATGGCCGGGGAGCTGTTTTTT.

The rearrangement uses TRBV9 and TRBJ1-4; 12 bases align to TRBD1. CDR3 size: 15 residues. The V segment lost 4 bases and the J segment 8 bases; nucleotides outside the gene matches: 6. CDR1 is SGDLS and CDR2 is YYNGEE in the germline V gene. In DNA form, the CDR3 reads TGTGCCAGCAGCACTGGGACAGGGGGCGCAGAAAAACTGTTTTTT. Protein sequence: CASSTGTGGAEKLFF.

The V call is TRBV19, the J call TRBJ2-6, with TRBD1 matching 9 bases. Germline V gives CDR1 LNHDA, CDR2 SQIVND (reference sequence). The CDR3 covers 17 residues. V lost 3 bases to trimming and J lost 2 bases; unmatched junction nucleotides: 5. The chain's CDR3 is CASSMPGQGTGANVLTF. Written as DNA, the CDR3 is TGTGCCAGTAGTATGCCGGGACAGGGTACTGGGGCCAACGTCCTGACTTTC. Full variable domain (rest looked up from reference TRBV19 and TRBJ2-6): DGGITQSPKYLFRKEGQNVTLSCEQNLNHDAMYWYRQDPGQGLRLIYYSQIVNDFQKGDIAEGYSVSREKKESFPLTVTSAQKNPTAFYLCASSMPGQGTGANVLTFGAGSRLTVL.

The chain carries TRBV15 and TRBJ2-3, with TRBD2 identical over 10 bases. CDR1 and CDR2 (germline): LNHNV, YYDKDF (reference sequence). After removal of 4 bases from V and 5 bases from J, the junction contained 9 bases not matched to a gene. The CDR3 loop spans 16 amino acids. The CDR3 coding sequence is TGTGCCACCAGCATCCGAGCGGGGGGGCAGGGAGATACGCAGTATTTT. Translation gives CATSIRAGGQGDTQYF.

V and J are TRBV7-3 and TRBJ2-3; TRBD1 might be the D (5 bases). Per the germline V gene, CDR1 is SGHTA and CDR2 is FQGTGA. Trimming cost V 5 bases and J 1 base, with 10 bases left between them. This CDR3 has 14 amino acids. CDR3 nucleotides: TGTGCCAGCAGCCCTCGGACACGCACAGATACGCAGTATTTT. Translation: CASSPRTRTDTQYF.

V usage is TRBV9 and J usage is TRBJ2-7; no definite D call. This CDR3 is 16 amino acids long. Germline V gene data show CDR1 as SGDLS and CDR2 as YYNGEE. The germline V and J ends were trimmed by 0 bases and 5 bases, with 18 bases remaining between them. CDR3 sequence (DNA): TGTGCCAGCAGCGTAGAGGGATCCTTTATTAAACACGAGCAGTACTTC. Encoded protein: CASSVEGSFIKHEQYF.

The CDR3 protein is CSVEVGPRNTEAFF. The CDR3 DNA reads TGCAGCGTTGAGGTGGGGCCCCGGAACACTGAAGCTTTCTTT. V usage is TRBV29-1 and J usage is TRBJ1-1; D possibly corresponds to TRBD1 (5 bases). CDR3 length equals 14 residues. Germline CDR1 SQVTM, CDR2 ANQGSEA. V was shortened by 3 bases and J by 1 base, with 12 bases between the two germline ends.

The gene calls are TRBV4-3 and TRBJ2-3; perhaps D is TRBD1 or TRBD2 (5 bases each). Germline V gives CDR1 LGHNA, CDR2 YSLEER. The CDR3 runs 17 residues. Trimming removed 2 bases from V and 4 bases from J, with 19 bases in between. The CDR3 DNA follows: TGCGCCAGCAGCCAAACCGACTTCGGGACCACGGCAGATACGCAGTATTTT. Its protein product is CASSQTDFGTTADTQYF.

The chain has TRBV6-5 and TRBJ2-2; 8 positions agree with TRBD2. Germline CDR1 reads MNHEY; CDR2 reads SVGAGI. The CDR3 has 15 residues. V trimming: 7 bases; J trimming: 2 bases; junction bases outside the gene matches: 6. The CDR3 nucleotides are TGTGCCAGCACCACAACTAGCGGTAACACCGGGGAGCTGTTTTTT. It translates to CASTTTSGNTGELFF.

The rearrangement links TRBV6-2 or TRBV6-3 to TRBJ2-1; 10 nucleotides line up with TRBD2. Germline-derived CDR1 and CDR2 are MNHEY and SVGEGT. V lost 4 bases, J lost 7 bases, and 13 bases stayed unmatched. CDR3 length: 17 residues. The CDR3 region has the DNA TGTGCCAGCAGTTCCCTCGGGGCCAGCGGGAGGGCTAATGAGCAGTTCTTC. Its protein product is CASSSLGASGRANEQFF.

This rearrangement joins TRBV4-2 to TRBJ1-4; tentative D call: TRBD1 (6 bases). V gave up 5 bases and J gave up 7 bases, with 17 bases separating them. Germline V lookup: CDR1 LGHNA, CDR2 YNFKEQ. This CDR3 region has 15 residues. The DNA for the CDR3 is TGTGCCAGCAGCGCTGGGGCAGGGGAACCTGAAAAACTGTTTTTT. It yields the protein CASSAGAGEPEKLFF.

The count of this clone is one. CDR3 nucleotide sequence: TGTGCCAGCAGTTACGGGGGGGGCCAGCCCCAGCATTTT. Protein: CASSYGGGQPQHF. The chain carries TRBV6-2 or TRBV6-3 and TRBJ1-5; TRBD1 is a possible D gene (6 bases). This CDR3 has 13 residues. V lost 2 bases and J 7 bases, leaving 9 bases between the germline ends. CDR1 MNHEY and CDR2 SVGEGT come from the germline V gene.

The chain employs TRBV30 and TRBJ1-5; D gene ambiguous. V was cut by 2 bases and J by 2 bases, with 19 bases left in between. The length of the CDR3 is 17 residues. The germline CDR1 and CDR2 sequences are GTSNPN and SVGIG (reference sequence). The CDR3 sequence: CAWSIRAARLGNQPQHF. The CDR3 nucleotides read TGTGCCTGGAGTATAAGGGCAGCCAGATTGGGCAATCAGCCCCAGCATTTT.

V and J are TRBV27 and TRBJ2-1, with D perhaps matching TRBD1 or TRBD2 (5 bases each). This CDR3 comprises 11 residues. Germline loops: CDR1 MNHEY, CDR2 SMNVEV (reference sequence). V was pared by 7 bases and J by 10 bases, with 11 bases between. The CDR3 region is CASTEGNEQFF. CDR3 bases: TGTGCCAGCACTGAGGGGAACGAGCAGTTCTTC.

This rearrangement joins TRBV18 to TRBJ2-1, with D hard to call. V was cut by 2 bases and J by 13 bases, with 12 bases left in between. Germline assignment: CDR1 KGHSH and CDR2 LQKENI. The CDR3 runs 12 residues. CDR3 nucleotides: TGTGCCAGCTCACCAGAGGCCACCGCCCAGTTCTTC. Encoded protein: CASSPEATAQFF.